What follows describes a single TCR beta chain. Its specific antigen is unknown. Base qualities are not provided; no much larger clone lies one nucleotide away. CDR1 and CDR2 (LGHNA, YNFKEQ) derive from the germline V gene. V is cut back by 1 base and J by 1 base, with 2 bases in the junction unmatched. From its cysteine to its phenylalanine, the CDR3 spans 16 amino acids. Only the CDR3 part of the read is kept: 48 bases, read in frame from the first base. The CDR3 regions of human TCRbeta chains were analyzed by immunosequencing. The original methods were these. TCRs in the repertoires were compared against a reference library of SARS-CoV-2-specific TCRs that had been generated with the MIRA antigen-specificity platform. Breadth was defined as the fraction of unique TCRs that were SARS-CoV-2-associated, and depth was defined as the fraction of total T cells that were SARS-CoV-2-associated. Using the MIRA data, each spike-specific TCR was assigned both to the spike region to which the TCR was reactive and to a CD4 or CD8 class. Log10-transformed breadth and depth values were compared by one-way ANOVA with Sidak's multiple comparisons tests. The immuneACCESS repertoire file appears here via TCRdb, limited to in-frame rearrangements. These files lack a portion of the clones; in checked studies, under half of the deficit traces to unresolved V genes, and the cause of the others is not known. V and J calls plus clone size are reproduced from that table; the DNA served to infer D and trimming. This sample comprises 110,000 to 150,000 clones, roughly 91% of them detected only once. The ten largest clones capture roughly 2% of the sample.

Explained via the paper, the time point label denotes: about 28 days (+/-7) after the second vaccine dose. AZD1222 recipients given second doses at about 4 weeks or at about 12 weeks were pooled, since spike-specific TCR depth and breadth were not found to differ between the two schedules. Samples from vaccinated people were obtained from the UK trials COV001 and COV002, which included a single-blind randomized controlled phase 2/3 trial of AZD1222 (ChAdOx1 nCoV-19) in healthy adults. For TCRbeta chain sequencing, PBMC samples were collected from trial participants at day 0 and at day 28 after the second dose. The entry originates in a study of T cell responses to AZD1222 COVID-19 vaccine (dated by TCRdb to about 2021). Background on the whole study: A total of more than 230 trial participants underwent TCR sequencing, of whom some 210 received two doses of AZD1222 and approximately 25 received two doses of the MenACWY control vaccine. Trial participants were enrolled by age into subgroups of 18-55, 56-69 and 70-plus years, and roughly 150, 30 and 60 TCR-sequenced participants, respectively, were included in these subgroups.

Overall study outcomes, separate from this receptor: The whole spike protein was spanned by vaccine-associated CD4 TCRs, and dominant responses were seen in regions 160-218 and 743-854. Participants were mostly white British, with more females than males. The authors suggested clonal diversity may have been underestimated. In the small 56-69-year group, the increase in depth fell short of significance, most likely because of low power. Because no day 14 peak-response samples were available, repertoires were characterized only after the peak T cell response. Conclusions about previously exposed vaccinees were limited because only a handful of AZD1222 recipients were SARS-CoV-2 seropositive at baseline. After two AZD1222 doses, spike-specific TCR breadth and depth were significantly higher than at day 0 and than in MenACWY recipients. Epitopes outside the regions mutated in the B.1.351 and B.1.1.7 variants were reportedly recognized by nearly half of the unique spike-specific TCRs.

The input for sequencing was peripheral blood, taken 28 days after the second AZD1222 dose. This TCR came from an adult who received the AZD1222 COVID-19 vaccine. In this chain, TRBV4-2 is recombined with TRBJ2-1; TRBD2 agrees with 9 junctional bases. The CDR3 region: CASSQVSGGSYNEQFF. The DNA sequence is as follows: TGTGCCAGCAGCCAAGTTAGCGGGGGTTCCTACAATGAGCAGTTCTTC.